This passage covers 10 T cell receptor beta chains from one sample sequenced in a study of blood T cells in healthy people across ages. Primed by a sample-barcoded 5' primer and a J-beta primer mix, a second PCR proceeded for 7 to 11 cycles. TCRdb used MiXCR to reprocess the 5' RACE reads, holding one entry per CDR3 protein. The data hold 660,000 or so distinct CDR3 sequences, with around three fifths observed a single time. The sample consisted of blood. All receptors derive from a man in his 60s in good health.

A few counts support this clonotype. V gene TRBV5-1 combines with J gene TRBJ2-1, with 9 bases that match TRBD1. Germline V gene sequence: CDR1 SGHRS, CDR2 YFSETQ. The J segment lost 3 bases and the V segment lost 3 bases, leaving 4 bases of the junction unmatched. The CDR3 consists of 15 residues. The CDR3 DNA reads as TGCGCCAGCAGCTGGGGACAGGGAGGCTACAATGAGCAGTTCTTC. Its translation is CASSWGQGGYNEQFF.

The chain employs TRBV15 and TRBJ2-3, with D possibly matching TRBD2 (6 bases). The CDR3 extends over 15 amino acids. V was clipped by 1 base and J by 2 bases, with 10 bases between them. Germline CDR1 and CDR2: LNHNV and YYDKDF (reference sequence). The CDR3 sequence is CATSRAAGYTDTQYF. CDR3 nucleotides: TGTGCCACCAGCAGAGCGGCGGGGTACACAGATACGCAGTATTTT. The variable domain in full, completed from reference TRBV15 and TRBJ2-3, reads DAMVIQNPRYQVTQFGKPVTLSCSQTLNHNVMYWYQQKSSQAPKLLFHYYDKDFNNEADTPDNFQSRRPNTSFCFLDIRSPGLGDTAMYLCATSRAAGYTDTQYFGPGTRLTVL.

There are a few counts of this clonotype. Germline is not matched at one junction end, which may reflect a read error. The chain couples TRBV7-2 to TRBJ2-5, with TRBD2 as a possible D gene (5 bases). This CDR3 region has 14 residues. Germline V gives CDR1 SGHTA, CDR2 FQGNSA. Here the CDR3 DNA reads TGTGCCAGCAGCCTAGCCGTCGGGTGGGAGACCCAGTACTTC. Residues: CASSLAVGWETQYF. Full variable domain (rest looked up from reference TRBV7-2 and TRBJ2-5): GAGVSQSPSNKVTEKGKDVELRCDPISGHTALYWYRQSLGQGLEFLIYFQGNSAPDKSGLPSDRFSAERTGGSVSTLTIQRTQQEDSAVYLCASSLAVGWETQYFGPGTRLLVL.

The rearrangement links TRBV27 to TRBJ1-6; unclear D gene. The germline V gene has CDR1 MNHEY and CDR2 SMNVEV (reference sequence). The V end lost 8 bases, the J end lost 7 bases, and 12 bases lay between the germline ends. CDR3 length: 13 residues. The DNA for the CDR3 is TGTGCCAGCTCTGAGACAAGAAATTCACCCCTCCACTTT. Its translation is CASSETRNSPLHF.

This clonotype occurred a few times. The chain combines TRBV6-1 with TRBJ2-7, with D possibly being TRBD2 (6 bases). Trimming removed 7 bases at V and 4 bases at J, with 14 bases between. The CDR3 length is 13 residues. Germline-derived CDR1 and CDR2 are MNHNS and SASEGT. As DNA, the CDR3 is TGTGCCAGCACCCGGGGGACGGGTTACGAGCAGTACTTC. This translates into CASTRGTGYEQYF.

The chain recombines TRBV20-1 with TRBJ2-7; 11 positions agree with TRBD2. The germline V gene has CDR1 DFQATT and CDR2 SNEGSKA (reference sequence). The V and J ends lost 3 bases and 2 bases, in that order; junction bases with no gene match: 3. CDR3 length: 14 residues. CDR3 DNA: TGCAGTGCTAGGCCTAGCGGGGGGCCCTACGAGCAGTACTTC. The encoded protein is CSARPSGGPYEQYF.

The chain couples TRBV29-1 to TRBJ2-5; tentatively, D is TRBD1 (6 bases). CDR3 length: 14 amino acids. V lost 4 bases to trimming and J lost 11 bases, with 23 bases between them. The germline gives CDR1 SQVTM, CDR2 ANQGSEA. CDR3 nucleotide sequence: TGCAGCGTTGCCCCTTACAGGGTAGGGAATGAGCAGTACTTC. Its protein is CSVAPYRVGNEQYF.

The chain couples TRBV12-3 or TRBV12-4 to TRBJ1-1; D gene uncertain. The CDR3 spans 14 residues. The V end lost 7 bases, the J end lost 1 base, and 13 bases lay between the germline ends. The CDR3 DNA sequence: TGTGCCAGCACCCACTTTCGGCAGAACACTGAAGCTTTCTTT. Its protein is CASTHFRQNTEAFF.

V and J are TRBV4-3 and TRBJ2-5; 12 positions match TRBD1. Matching the DNA end better, TRBJ2-7 makes the J call doubtful. Per the germline V gene, CDR1 is LGHNA and CDR2 is YSLEER. This CDR3 region has 16 residues. The CDR3 DNA reads as TGCGCCAGCAGCCAAGATGCGGGACAGGGGGCGTCCGAGCAGTACTTC. Amino acid sequence: CASSQDAGQGASEQYF.

The chain is built from TRBV5-6 and TRBJ1-1; no definite D call. V lost 2 bases and J lost 0, with 11 bases in between. Germline lookup yields CDR1 SGHDT and CDR2 YYEEEE. This CDR3 comprises 15 residues. The CDR3 DNA reads as TGTGCCAGCAGCTTTCCCGGCAATCTGAACACTGAAGCTTTCTTT. It specifies CASSFPGNLNTEAFF.